Below, 16 T cell receptor beta chains from the same sample are listed, as sequenced in a study of somatic mutations in cytotoxic T cells in rheumatoid arthritis. Clones were sequenced by immunoSEQ multiplex PCR, and TCRdb holds only the in-frame ones, with some missing. The sample lists about 18,000 clones, 65% to 70% occurring once. The sequenced sample consisted of CD8+ T cells sorted from blood. The source is an adult with rheumatoid arthritis.

As regards this clone: This sample includes further DNA sequences coding for the same CDR3. The V call is TRBV7-9, the J call TRBJ2-7; no definite D call. CDR3 length equals 12 residues. Deletions cut 3 bases from V and 1 base from J, with 4 bases between. Germline CDR1 and CDR2: SEHNR and FQNEAQ (reference sequence). The CDR3 loop reads CASSLESYEQYF. CDR3 in DNA: TGTGCCAGCAGCTTGGAGTCCTACGAGCAGTACTTC.

The chain couples TRBV7-6 to TRBJ2-1; D call uncertain. The CDR3 is made up of 13 amino acids. V lost 2 bases to trimming and J lost 13 bases, with 15 bases between them. The germline gives CDR1 SGHVS, CDR2 FNYEAQ. CDR3 DNA: TGTGCCAGCAGCTTATTGAATGGGGTAGATCAGTTCTTC. Translating it yields CASSLLNGVDQFF.

V is TRBV5-6 and J is TRBJ2-4; D call uncertain. The CDR3 has 12 amino acids. CDR1 SGHDT and CDR2 YYEEEE come from the germline V gene. The V end lost 2 bases, the J end lost 8 bases, and 8 bases lay between the germline ends. CDR3 loop: CASSLISDIQYF. The CDR3 coding sequence is TGTGCCAGCAGCTTAATTTCGGACATTCAGTACTTC.

This chain joins TRBV7-9 and TRBJ1-4; unclear D gene. The V and J ends lost 4 bases and 7 bases respectively, with 13 bases between them. The V gene's germline CDR1 is SEHNR and CDR2 FQNEAQ (reference sequence). The CDR3 extends over 14 amino acids. CDR3 region: CASSSNGLIEKLFF. CDR3 nucleotide sequence: TGTGCCAGCAGCTCCAATGGGTTAATTGAAAAACTGTTTTTT.

The genes are TRBV10-3 and TRBJ2-7; TRBD2 aligns across 7 bases. The CDR3 runs 14 residues. V lost 5 bases and J lost 2; bases outside the gene matches: 6. Per the germline V gene, CDR1 is ENHRY and CDR2 is SYGVKD. The CDR3 region is CAISSEAGAYEQYF. As DNA, the CDR3 is TGTGCCATCAGTTCTGAGGCGGGGGCCTACGAGCAGTACTTC.

The genes are TRBV4-1 and TRBJ2-7; 9 bases line up with TRBD2. CDR1 is MGHRA and CDR2 is YSYEKL in the germline V gene. The CDR3 has 16 amino acids. The V and J ends lost 1 base and 3 bases, in that order; junction bases with no gene match: 7. The CDR3, as DNA: TGCGCCAGCAGCCAAGGCGGAAAGCGGGGGGTCTACGAGCAGTACTTC. Encoded protein: CASSQGGKRGVYEQYF.

This chain links TRBV6-5 with TRBJ1-1; no clear D gene. Germline CDR1 MNHEY, CDR2 SVGAGI. Trimming removed 0 bases at V and 2 bases at J, with 4 bases between. CDR3 length: 13 amino acids. CDR3 region: CASSYSDNTEAFF. CDR3 in DNA: TGTGCCAGCAGTTACTCGGATAACACTGAAGCTTTCTTT.

This clone appeared once. This rearrangement joins TRBV30 to TRBJ2-5, with D tentatively TRBD1 or TRBD2 (5 bases each). The J call may not be correct, given that the DNA end is closer to TRBJ2-7. CDR1 GTSNPN and CDR2 SVGIG come from the germline V gene (reference sequence). The CDR3 contains 13 residues. The CDR3 loop is CACRGWGSYEQYF. Here the CDR3 DNA reads TGTGCCTGCCGGGGCTGGGGAAGCTACGAGCAGTACTTC.

In its sample, this clone was seen a few times. This chain links TRBV5-1 with TRBJ2-2; no firm D call. Germline CDR1 reads SGHRS; CDR2 reads YFSETQ. The CDR3 consists of 18 residues. With 4 bases removed from V and 3 bases from J, the gap between germline ends came to 22 bases. CDR3 protein: CASSTVGMGQRDTGELFF. CDR3 DNA sequence: TGCGCCAGCAGCACGGTAGGCATGGGTCAACGGGACACCGGGGAGCTGTTTTTT.

By share, this clone counts as medium-sized. The chain links TRBV7-9 to TRBJ2-7; 7 nucleotides align to TRBD1. Germline-derived CDR1 and CDR2 are SEHNR and FQNEAQ (reference sequence). This CDR3 spans 14 amino acids. The J segment lost 2 bases and the V segment lost 1 base, leaving 2 bases of the junction unmatched. CDR3 nucleotide sequence: TGTGCCAGCAGCTTAGGGGGGACAGCCTACGAGCAGTACTTC. It is translated as CASSLGGTAYEQYF.

V and J are TRBV4-3 and TRBJ2-7; weak D call: TRBD2 (5 bases). Germline V gene lookup returns CDR1 LGHNA and CDR2 YSLEER. The CDR3 runs to 16 residues. V lost 0 bases, J lost 3 bases, and 15 bases lay in between. The CDR3 bases are TGCGCCAGCAGCCAAGATAGCCCGATTGGACTCTACGAGCAGTACTTC. Translated: CASSQDSPIGLYEQYF.

This chain links TRBV7-9 with TRBJ2-7; the D is unclear. The CDR3 length is 11 residues. The germline V gene encodes CDR1 SEHNR and CDR2 FQNEAQ (reference sequence). Between the trimmed V and J ends, which lost 6 bases and 5 bases, there was a span of 8 bases. The CDR3 reads CASSEVDEQYF. The CDR3, as DNA: TGTGCCAGCAGTGAGGTCGACGAGCAGTACTTC.

V is TRBV4-1 and J is TRBJ1-4; perhaps TRBD1 as D (5 bases). CDR3 size: 15 residues. CDR1 and CDR2 from the germline V gene are MGHRA and YSYEKL. V lost 0 bases, J lost 6 bases, and 11 bases lay in between. The CDR3 DNA reads TGCGCCAGCAGCCAAGATTGGGGGAGGGATGAAAAACTGTTTTTT. Protein sequence: CASSQDWGRDEKLFF.

The gene calls are TRBV5-1 and TRBJ2-5; the D is unclear. There are 15 residues in the CDR3. CDR1 and CDR2 (germline): SGHRS, YFSETQ. The V end lost 0 bases, the J end lost 5 bases, and 14 bases lay between the germline ends. The CDR3 region has the DNA TGCGCCAGCAGCTTGGCCAAGGGTGGGCACGAGACCCAGTACTTC. Protein product: CASSLAKGGHETQYF.

This chain connects TRBV7-2 to TRBJ2-7, with 9 bases that match TRBD1. The CDR3 runs to 14 residues. CDR1 SGHTA and CDR2 FQGNSA come from the germline V gene. Unmatched junction bases numbered 7, after V lost 5 bases and J lost 5 bases. For the CDR3, the DNA is TGTGCCAGCAGCCCCGGGACAGGGTGGGACGAGCAGTACTTC. Its translation is CASSPGTGWDEQYF.

CDR3 amino acids: CASSQDNRMNTEAFF. DNA for the CDR3: TGTGCCAGCAGCCAAGACAACCGCATGAACACTGAAGCTTTCTTT. V usage is TRBV4-2 and J usage is TRBJ1-1; D is unresolved. This CDR3 has 15 amino acids. Germline lookup yields CDR1 LGHNA and CDR2 YNFKEQ. The V and J ends lost 0 bases and 0 bases respectively, with 8 bases between them.